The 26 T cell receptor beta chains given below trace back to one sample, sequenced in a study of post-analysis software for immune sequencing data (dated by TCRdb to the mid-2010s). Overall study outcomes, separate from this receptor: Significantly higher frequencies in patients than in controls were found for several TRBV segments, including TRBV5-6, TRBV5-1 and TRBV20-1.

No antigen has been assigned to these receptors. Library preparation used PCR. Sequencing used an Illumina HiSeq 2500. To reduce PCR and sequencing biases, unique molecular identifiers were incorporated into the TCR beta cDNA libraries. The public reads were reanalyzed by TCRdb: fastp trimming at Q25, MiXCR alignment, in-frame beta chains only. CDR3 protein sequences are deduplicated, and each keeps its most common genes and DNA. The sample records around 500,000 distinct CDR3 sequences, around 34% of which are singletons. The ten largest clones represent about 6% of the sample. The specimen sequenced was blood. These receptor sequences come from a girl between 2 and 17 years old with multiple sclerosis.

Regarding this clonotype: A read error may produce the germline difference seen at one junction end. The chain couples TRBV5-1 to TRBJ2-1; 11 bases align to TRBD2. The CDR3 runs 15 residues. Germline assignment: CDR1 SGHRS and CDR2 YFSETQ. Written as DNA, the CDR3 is TGCGCCAGCAGCATTAGCGGGGGGGCCTATAATGAGCAGTTCTTC. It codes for CASSISGGAYNEQFF.

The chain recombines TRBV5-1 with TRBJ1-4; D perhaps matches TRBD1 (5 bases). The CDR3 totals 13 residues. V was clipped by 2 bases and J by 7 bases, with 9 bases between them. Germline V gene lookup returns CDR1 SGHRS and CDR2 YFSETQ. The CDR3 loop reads CASSLRGGEKLFF. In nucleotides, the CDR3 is TGCGCCAGCAGCTTAAGGGGCGGTGAAAAACTGTTTTTT.

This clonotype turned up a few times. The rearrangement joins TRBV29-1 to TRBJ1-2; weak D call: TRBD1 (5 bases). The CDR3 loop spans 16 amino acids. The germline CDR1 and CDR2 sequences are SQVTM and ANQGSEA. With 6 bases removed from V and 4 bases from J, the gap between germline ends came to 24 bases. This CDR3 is CSVAPISRGDGYGYTF. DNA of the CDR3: TGCAGCGTCGCCCCGATCAGTAGGGGAGATGGCTATGGCTACACCTTC.

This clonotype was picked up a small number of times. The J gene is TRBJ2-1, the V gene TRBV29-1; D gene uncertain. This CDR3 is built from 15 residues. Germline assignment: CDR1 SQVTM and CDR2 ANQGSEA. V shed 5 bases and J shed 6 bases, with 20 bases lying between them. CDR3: CSVPRPIGSFNEQFF. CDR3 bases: TGCAGCGTTCCACGCCCAATAGGTAGTTTCAATGAGCAGTTCTTC.

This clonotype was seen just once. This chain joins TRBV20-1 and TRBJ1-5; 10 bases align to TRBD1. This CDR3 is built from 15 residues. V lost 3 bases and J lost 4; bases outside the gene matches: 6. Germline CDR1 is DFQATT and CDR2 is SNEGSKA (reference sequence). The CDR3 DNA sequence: TGCAGTGCTAGGGGATGGGGACAGGGGAATCAGCCCCAGCATTTT. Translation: CSARGWGQGNQPQHF.

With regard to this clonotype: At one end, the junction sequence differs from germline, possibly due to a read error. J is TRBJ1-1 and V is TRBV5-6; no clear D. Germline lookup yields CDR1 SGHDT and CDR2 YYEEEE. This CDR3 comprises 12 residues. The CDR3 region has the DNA TGTGCCAGCAGCTTGGCCAACAGTGAAGCTTTCTTT. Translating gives CASSLANSEAFF.

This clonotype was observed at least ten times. In DNA, the CDR3 is TGTGCCATCAGTGCTCCGGGGCAGGGAAAGAAGGTCTACACCTTC. Translated, it gives CAISAPGQGKKVYTF. The J gene is TRBJ1-2, the V gene TRBV10-3; possibly TRBD1 for D (5 bases). The CDR3 is 15 amino acids. V was cut by 4 bases and J by 10 bases, with 22 bases left in between. Germline lookup yields CDR1 ENHRY and CDR2 SYGVKD.

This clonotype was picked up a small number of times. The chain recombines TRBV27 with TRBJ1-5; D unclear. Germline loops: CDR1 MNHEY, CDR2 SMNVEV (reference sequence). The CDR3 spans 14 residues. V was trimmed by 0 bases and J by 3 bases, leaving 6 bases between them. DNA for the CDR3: TGTGCCAGCAGTTTATCCCTCTTCAATCAGCCCCAGCATTTT. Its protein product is CASSLSLFNQPQHF.

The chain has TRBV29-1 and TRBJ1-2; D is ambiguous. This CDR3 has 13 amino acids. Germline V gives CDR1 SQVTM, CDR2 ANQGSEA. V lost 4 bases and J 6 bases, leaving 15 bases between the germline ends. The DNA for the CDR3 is TGCAGCGTTGTAAGCCCCCTCAGCGATGGCTACACCTTC. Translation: CSVVSPLSDGYTF.

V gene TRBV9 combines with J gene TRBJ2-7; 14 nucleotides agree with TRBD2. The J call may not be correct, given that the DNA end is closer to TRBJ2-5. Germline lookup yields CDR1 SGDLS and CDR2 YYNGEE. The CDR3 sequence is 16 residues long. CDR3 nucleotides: TGTGCCAGCAGCGTTCCCGGGACTAGCGGGGGAGAGACCCAGTACTTC. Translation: CASSVPGTSGGETQYF.

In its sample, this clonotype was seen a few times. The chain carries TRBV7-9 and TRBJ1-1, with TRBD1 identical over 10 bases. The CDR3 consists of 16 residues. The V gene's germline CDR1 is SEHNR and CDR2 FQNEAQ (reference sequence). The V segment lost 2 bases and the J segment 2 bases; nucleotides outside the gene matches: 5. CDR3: CASSLLGQGFNTEAFF. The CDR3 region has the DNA TGTGCCAGCAGCTTATTGGGACAGGGGTTTAACACTGAAGCTTTCTTT.

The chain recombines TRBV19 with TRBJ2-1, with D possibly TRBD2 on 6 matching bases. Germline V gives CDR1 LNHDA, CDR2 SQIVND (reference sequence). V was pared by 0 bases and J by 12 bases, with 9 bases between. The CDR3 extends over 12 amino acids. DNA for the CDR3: TGTGCCAGTAGTATAGATCCCGGGGGGCAGTTCTTC. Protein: CASSIDPGGQFF.

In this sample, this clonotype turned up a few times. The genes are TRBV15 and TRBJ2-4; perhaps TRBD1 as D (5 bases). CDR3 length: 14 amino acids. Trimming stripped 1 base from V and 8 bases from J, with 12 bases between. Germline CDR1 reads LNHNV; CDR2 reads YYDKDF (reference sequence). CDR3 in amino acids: CATSRGAGLDIQYF. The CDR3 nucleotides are TGTGCCACCAGCAGAGGTGCAGGGTTGGACATTCAGTACTTC.

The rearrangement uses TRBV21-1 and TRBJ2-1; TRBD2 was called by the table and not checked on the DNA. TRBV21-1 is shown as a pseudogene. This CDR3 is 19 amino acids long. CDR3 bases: TGTGCCAGCAGCAAAGCCGGTCGGCAAGTGTGTGGGACTTACAATGAGCAGTTCTTC. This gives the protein CASSKAGRQVCGTYNEQFF.

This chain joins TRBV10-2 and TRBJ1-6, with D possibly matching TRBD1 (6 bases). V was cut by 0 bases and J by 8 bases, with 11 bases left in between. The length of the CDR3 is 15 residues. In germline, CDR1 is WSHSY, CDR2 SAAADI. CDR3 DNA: TGCGCCAGCAGTGAGTCGACAGGCGTGCATTCACCCCTCCACTTT. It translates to CASSESTGVHSPLHF.

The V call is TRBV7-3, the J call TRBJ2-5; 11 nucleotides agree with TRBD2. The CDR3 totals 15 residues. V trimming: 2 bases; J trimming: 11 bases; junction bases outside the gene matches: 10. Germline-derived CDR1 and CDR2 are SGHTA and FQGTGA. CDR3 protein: CASSLVSSGGHEQYF. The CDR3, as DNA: TGTGCCAGCAGCTTAGTGTCTAGCGGGGGGCATGAGCAGTACTTC.

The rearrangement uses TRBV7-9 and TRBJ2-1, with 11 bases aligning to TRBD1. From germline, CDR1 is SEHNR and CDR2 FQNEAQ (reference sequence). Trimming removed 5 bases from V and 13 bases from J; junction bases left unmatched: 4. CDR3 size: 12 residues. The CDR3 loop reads CASSRTGGLQFF. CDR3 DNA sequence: TGTGCCAGCAGCCGGACAGGGGGCTTACAGTTCTTC.

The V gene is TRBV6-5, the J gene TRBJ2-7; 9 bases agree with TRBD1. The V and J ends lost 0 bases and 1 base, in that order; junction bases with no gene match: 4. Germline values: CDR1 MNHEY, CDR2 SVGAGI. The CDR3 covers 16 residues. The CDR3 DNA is TGTGCCAGCAGTTACTCCCCGGACAGGGGATCCTACGAGCAGTACTTC. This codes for CASSYSPDRGSYEQYF.

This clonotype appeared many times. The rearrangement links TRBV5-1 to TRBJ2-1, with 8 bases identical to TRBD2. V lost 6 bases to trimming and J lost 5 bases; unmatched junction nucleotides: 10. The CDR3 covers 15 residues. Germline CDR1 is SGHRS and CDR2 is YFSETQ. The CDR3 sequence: CASNRRGGLDNEQFF. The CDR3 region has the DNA TGCGCCAGCAACCGACGGGGGGGCCTCGACAATGAGCAGTTCTTC.

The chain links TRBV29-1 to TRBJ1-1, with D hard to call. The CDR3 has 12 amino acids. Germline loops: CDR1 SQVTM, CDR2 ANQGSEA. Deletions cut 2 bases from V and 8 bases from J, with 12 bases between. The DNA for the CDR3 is TGCAGCGTTGAACATTCGGAAGAAGAAGCTTTCTTT. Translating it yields CSVEHSEEEAFF.

CDR3 coding DNA: TGTGCCAGCAGTATTCCAGGTCAGGCCGAAGCTTTCTTT. This sequence encodes CASSIPGQAEAFF. The V call is TRBV6-5, the J call TRBJ1-1, with D uncertain. Trimming stripped 5 bases from V and 8 bases from J, with 15 bases between. Germline V gene lookup returns CDR1 MNHEY and CDR2 SVGAGI. The CDR3 consists of 13 residues.

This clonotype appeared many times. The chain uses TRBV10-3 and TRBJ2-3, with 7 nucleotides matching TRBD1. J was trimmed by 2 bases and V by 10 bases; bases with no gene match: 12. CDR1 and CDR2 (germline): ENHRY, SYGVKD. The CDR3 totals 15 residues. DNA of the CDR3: TGTGCCACCGCCTCTGCCGGGACAGACACAGATACGCAGTATTTT. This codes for CATASAGTDTDTQYF.

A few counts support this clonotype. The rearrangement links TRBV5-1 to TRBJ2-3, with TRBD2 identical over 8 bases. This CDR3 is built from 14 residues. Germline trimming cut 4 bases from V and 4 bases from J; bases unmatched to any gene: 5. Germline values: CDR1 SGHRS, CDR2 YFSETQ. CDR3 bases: TGCGCCAGCAGCAGGACTAGCCCCGCAGATACGCAGTATTTT. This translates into CASSRTSPADTQYF.

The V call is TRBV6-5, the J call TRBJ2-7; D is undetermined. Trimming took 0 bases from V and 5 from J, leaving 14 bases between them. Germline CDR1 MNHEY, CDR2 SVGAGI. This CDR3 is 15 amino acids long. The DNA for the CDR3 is TGTGCCAGCAGTTACTCGGCTTGGGAAGGACACGAGCAGTACTTC. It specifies CASSYSAWEGHEQYF.

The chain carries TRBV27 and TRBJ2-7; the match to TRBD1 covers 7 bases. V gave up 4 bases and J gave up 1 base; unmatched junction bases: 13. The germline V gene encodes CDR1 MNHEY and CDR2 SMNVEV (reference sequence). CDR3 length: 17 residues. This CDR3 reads CASSSVGEMGQSYEQYF. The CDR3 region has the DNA TGTGCCAGCAGTTCGGTGGGGGAAATGGGACAGTCCTACGAGCAGTACTTC.

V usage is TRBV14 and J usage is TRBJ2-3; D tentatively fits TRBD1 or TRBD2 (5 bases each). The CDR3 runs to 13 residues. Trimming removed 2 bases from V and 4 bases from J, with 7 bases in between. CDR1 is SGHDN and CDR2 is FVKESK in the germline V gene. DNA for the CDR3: TGTGCCAGCAGCCAACTGGGACCAGATACGCAGTATTTT. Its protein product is CASSQLGPDTQYF.